This TCR beta chain was documented in a study of response to subunit inactivated influenza vaccine. Trimming at V came to 3 bases and at J to 0 bases, leaving 2 bases not matched to a gene. The germline CDR1 and CDR2 sequences are LGHNA and YSLEER. This CDR3 spans 16 amino acids. On this clonotype: What it binds is not known.

TCRdb re-derived calls from the RT-PCR reads in MiXCR, one entry per CDR3 protein. Counted here are 860,000 or so distinct CDR3 sequences, 21% occurring once; the ten biggest clones make up more than 8.5%. Points from the study as a whole: Authors suggested few new T cells are recruited by each seasonal influenza vaccination.

The receptor's source is a man over 45 who received an inactivated influenza vaccine. The chain uses TRBV4-3 and TRBJ2-2; 9 bases are shared with TRBD1. The sample consisted of PBMCs from blood, taken 5 days after vaccination. This CDR3 is CASSHGTGTNTGELFF. DNA of the CDR3: TGCGCCAGCAGCCATGGGACAGGGACGAACACCGGGGAGCTGTTTTTT.